This is a list of T cell receptor beta chains from one sample in a study of T cell changes during pregnancy in multiple sclerosis. The protocol was immunoSEQ multiplex PCR, while the TCRdb copy is restricted to in-frame clones and leaves out a portion. The sample yields about 98,000 clones, roughly nine tenths seen once. This specimen consisted of peripheral blood, obtained after pregnancy. These TCRs come from a female donor in good health, enrolled as a control in a pregnancy study. Each CDR3 is given with its conserved first and last residue. A D gene is named only where the DNA matches it firmly. Clone size, where shown, is once, few, many, or a class for clones that have expanded.

cdr3_nt cdr3_aa j_call clone_size d_call v_call
TGTGCCAGCAGCGTAGCATACCAGGGTGACGGCTACACCTTC CASSVAYQGDGYTF TRBJ1-2 NA NA TRBV9
TGTGCCAGCAGTGAAGCTAGCGGGGCCACTAGCTCCTACAATGAGCAGTTCTTC CASSEASGATSSYNEQFF TRBJ2-1 NA TRBD2 TRBV6-1
TGTGCCAGCAGTCCTCTAGCGGGTGTGAATGAGCAGTTCTTC CASSPLAGVNEQFF TRBJ2-1 NA TRBD2 TRBV6-5
TGTGCCAGCAAAACGACAGGTTCCTCAGGCAATGAGCAGTTCTTC CASKTTGSSGNEQFF TRBJ2-1 NA NA TRBV6-6
TGTGCCAGCAGTGCTTATGTTTACGAGCAGTACTTC CASSAYVYEQYF TRBJ2-7 NA NA TRBV28
TGTGCCAGCAGTTCCAATCAGTGGTGGGCCAAAAACATTCAGTACTTC CASSSNQWWAKNIQYF TRBJ2-4 NA NA TRBV28
TGCGCCAGCAGCTTGGGTTTCGTCGGGACAGCAGGAACTCTTGGCTACACCTTC CASSLGFVGTAGTLGYTF TRBJ1-2 NA TRBD1 TRBV5-1
TGTGCCAGCAGCTTAGCGCTTCGGGAGGGCCTCCAAGAGACCCAGTACTTC CASSLALREGLQETQYF TRBJ2-5 NA TRBD2 TRBV7-9
TGTGCCAGCAGTTCGCCGACTAGCGGGAGTCATGGTGAGCAGTTCTTC CASSSPTSGSHGEQFF TRBJ2-1 once TRBD2 TRBV6-5
TGTGCCTGGGGGGGCCTAGCGGACCATGAGCAGTTCTTC CAWGGLADHEQFF TRBJ2-1 NA NA TRBV30
TGTGCCAGCAGCTCCCGACAGAGCCTCTCTGGAAACACCATATATTTT CASSSRQSLSGNTIYF TRBJ1-3 NA NA TRBV7-2
TGTGCCAGCAGTTACGGGGGAGGGCCCTACAATGAGCAGTTCTTC CASSYGGGPYNEQFF TRBJ2-1 NA TRBD2 TRBV6-5
TGCGCCAGCAGCTTGGGGCCGGCGAGGGCGACAGATACGCAGTATTTT CASSLGPARATDTQYF TRBJ2-3 NA NA TRBV5-1
TGTGCCAGCAGCTTGGATTCAGGTGCGCGTGGCTACACCTTC CASSLDSGARGYTF TRBJ1-2 NA NA TRBV5-4
TGTGCCAGCAGTGAATGGAACAGCCCTGAAAAACTGTTTTTT CASSEWNSPEKLFF TRBJ1-4 NA NA TRBV2
TGTGCCAGCAGCTTGGGGGGCGGGAGTCTTGCGGATACGCAGTATTTT CASSLGGGSLADTQYF TRBJ2-3 NA TRBD2 TRBV5-4
TGTGCCAGCAGCCCACTAGGAAAAGAGCAGTTCTTC CASSPLGKEQFF TRBJ2-1 NA NA TRBV7-9
TGTGCCAGCAGTTTATTCCAGCTAGCGGGAGAAGGCAATGAGCAGTTCTTC CASSLFQLAGEGNEQFF TRBJ2-1 NA TRBD2 TRBV27
TGTGCCAGCCGAACGACAACTACGGGGAACACCATATATTTT CASRTTTTGNTIYF TRBJ1-3 NA NA TRBV6-5
TGTGCCAGCAGTTTATGGCCCATCTACAATGAGCAGTTCTTC CASSLWPIYNEQFF TRBJ2-1 NA NA TRBV27
TGCGCCAGCAGCAACACATATGGCTACACCTTC CASSNTYGYTF TRBJ1-2 NA NA TRBV4-1
TGTGCCAGCAGCCTAGGGGGCGTTCAGCCCCAGCATTTT CASSLGGVQPQHF TRBJ1-5 NA TRBD1 TRBV7-2
TGTGCCAGCAGCTTGGCAGAGGGCGGGGGGGCCAAAGAGCAGTTCTTC CASSLAEGGGAKEQFF TRBJ2-1 NA TRBD2 TRBV5-6
TGTGCCAGCAGGGGGAGAAGCGGGGGGGCAACAGATACGCAGTATTTT CASRGRSGGATDTQYF TRBJ2-3 NA TRBD2 TRBV2
TGTGCCAGCAGTCGGGACCGACAGGGTGAAGCTTTCTTT CASSRDRQGEAFF TRBJ1-1 NA TRBD1 TRBV6-6
TGTGCCAGCAGTCGGACTAGCGGGTGGTCCGGGGAGCTGTTTTTT CASSRTSGWSGELFF TRBJ2-2 NA TRBD2 TRBV6-5
TGTGCCAGCTCACCACAAGGGGCATTCTCGGGCACTGAAGCTTTCTTT CASSPQGAFSGTEAFF TRBJ1-1 few NA TRBV18
TGTGCCAGCACCCCTAGCGGAGGGCCGTACGAGCAGTACTTC CASTPSGGPYEQYF TRBJ2-7 once TRBD2 TRBV7-9
TGTGCCAGCAGTGAAGCGTTGGACAGAAAACCTTCTTTT CASSEALDRKPSF TRBJ1-5 NA NA TRBV6-1
TGCGCCAGCAGCCAAGAAGCACAGGAGTGGGCCGGGGAGCTGTTTTTT CASSQEAQEWAGELFF TRBJ2-2 NA NA TRBV4-1
TGTGCCAGTAGTCTCTCTAGGACTCACAATGAGCAGTTCTTC CASSLSRTHNEQFF TRBJ2-1 NA NA TRBV19
TGTGCCAGCAGCGTAGTCGCGGGAGCCTACGAGCAGTACTTC CASSVVAGAYEQYF TRBJ2-7 NA TRBD2 TRBV9
TGTGCCAGCAACAGGGACGAGATAGATACGCAGTATTTT CASNRDEIDTQYF TRBJ2-3 once NA TRBV2
TGCGCCAGCAGCTTGGAGGTCGGCGGGGGGATTGGCGGTGAGCAGTTCTTC CASSLEVGGGIGGEQFF TRBJ2-1 NA TRBD2 TRBV5-1
TGTGCCAGCAGTTACACCGGGACAGCTAACTATGGCTACACCTTC CASSYTGTANYGYTF TRBJ1-2 once TRBD1 TRBV6-6
TGTGCCAGCAGTTCATCATACAGGGAATATGGCTACACCTTC CASSSSYREYGYTF TRBJ1-2 NA NA TRBV27
TGTGCCAGCTCACCTTCAGGGGCGTATCGCACCGGGGAGCTGTTTTTT CASSPSGAYRTGELFF TRBJ2-2 NA NA TRBV18
TGTGCCAGCAGCCGAGGGACTAGCGGGATCGCTGAGCAGTTCTTC CASSRGTSGIAEQFF TRBJ2-1 once TRBD2 TRBV28
TGTGCCATACGCAATAGCGGGAGTGGTGAGCAGTACTTC CAIRNSGSGEQYF TRBJ2-7 NA TRBD2 TRBV6-5
TGTGCCAGTAGTTTTGGGACAGTGAATGGCTACACCTTC CASSFGTVNGYTF TRBJ1-2 NA TRBD1 TRBV19
TGTGCCAGCATCGGGACAGGGAAGGAGGCTAAAGCTTTCTTT CASIGTGKEAKAFF TRBJ1-1 NA TRBD1 TRBV6-1
TGTGCCAGCAGTAGGTATAGCGGGATGGGTTACAATGAGCAGTTCTTC CASSRYSGMGYNEQFF TRBJ2-1 NA TRBD2 TRBV5-5
TGTGCCATCAGTGACCCGGGACAGGGGATCGGGACAGATACGCAGTATTTT CAISDPGQGIGTDTQYF TRBJ2-3 NA TRBD1 TRBV10-3
TGTGCCAGCAGCTTAGGGACTAGCGGAAAAGAGACCCAGTACTTC CASSLGTSGKETQYF TRBJ2-5 NA TRBD2 TRBV7-9
TGTGCCAGCAGTTTAGTCTGGGCAGGTGAAGACCGTGCTGGAAACACCATATATTTT CASSLVWAGEDRAGNTIYF TRBJ1-3 NA NA TRBV28
TGTGCCAGCAGTTGTAGAAGCTGCGAGCAGTACTTC CASSCRSCEQYF TRBJ2-7 NA NA TRBV27
TGTGCCAGCAGTGGGCGGACAGGGGACACTGAAGCTTTCTTT CASSGRTGDTEAFF TRBJ1-1 NA TRBD1 TRBV2
TGTGCCAGCAGCTCCACCGAGGGCGGGAGCTCCTACGAGCAGTACTTC CASSSTEGGSSYEQYF TRBJ2-7 NA TRBD2 TRBV7-6